A single sample is the source of the 31 T cell receptor beta chains below, sequenced in a study of T cells in Graves' hyperthyroidism and ophthalmopathy. Amplified TCR beta CDR3 regions derived from RNA transcripts. The TCR CDR3 was amplified in a first-round RT-PCR using the HTBI primer set. Via MiXCR, TCRdb re-called the multiplex PCR reads, giving one row per CDR3 protein. This table has under 750,000 distinct CDR3 sequences, around a sixth appearing once. Sequenced: blood. The receptors derive from a woman aged 45-65 years with Graves' hyperthyroidism that later progressed to Graves' ophthalmopathy.

This clonotype was seen only a few times. The genes are TRBV12-3 or TRBV12-4 and TRBJ2-1; 16 nucleotides match TRBD2. This CDR3 has 17 residues. With 4 bases clipped from V and 8 bases from J, the junction kept 8 bases outside the gene matches. The CDR3 region has the DNA TGTGCCAGCAGTTGGGGACTAGCGGGAGGGCGGTTTGATGAGCAGTTCTTC. The encoded protein is CASSWGLAGGRFDEQFF.

This clonotype came up many times. The V call is TRBV11-2, the J call TRBJ1-4; D is ambiguous. This CDR3 is built from 14 residues. In germline, CDR1 is SGHAT, CDR2 FQNNGV. V was shortened by 5 bases and J by 0 bases, with 7 bases between the two germline ends. CDR3 bases: TGTGCCAGCAGCCGTACAGCAACTAATGAAAAACTGTTTTTT. Amino acids: CASSRTATNEKLFF.

This clonotype was recorded a few times. The CDR3: CSGGQGNTEAFF. CDR3 nucleotides: TGCAGCGGAGGACAGGGGAACACTGAAGCTTTCTTT. The V gene is TRBV29-1, the J gene TRBJ1-1, with 8 nucleotides matching TRBD1. The CDR3 is made up of 12 amino acids. CDR1 SQVTM and CDR2 ANQGSEA come from the germline V gene. The V segment lost 7 bases and the J segment 1 base; nucleotides outside the gene matches: 2.

This sequence joins TRBV30 and TRBJ1-5, with D possibly TRBD1 on 5 matching bases. Deletions cut 1 base from V and 10 bases from J, with 17 bases between. The germline V gene has CDR1 GTSNPN and CDR2 SVGIG (reference sequence). The CDR3 length is 14 residues. CDR3 amino acids: CAWSGMGTRNPQHF. The CDR3 nucleotides read TGTGCCTGGAGTGGCATGGGGACCCGAAACCCCCAGCATTTT.

This clonotype came up many times. The J gene is TRBJ1-5, the V gene TRBV30; unclear D gene. The V gene lost 1 base and the J gene lost 2 bases, with 6 bases spanning the gap. The CDR3 extends over 13 amino acids. Germline V lookup: CDR1 GTSNPN, CDR2 SVGIG (reference sequence). CDR3 DNA: TGTGCCTGGAGTGGGCAGCGCAATCAGCCCCAGCATTTT. This sequence encodes CAWSGQRNQPQHF.

This clonotype was counted only a few times. The J gene is TRBJ1-4, the V gene TRBV3-1; D gene uncertain. CDR1 LGHDT and CDR2 YNNKEL come from the germline V gene (reference sequence). V was cut by 3 bases and J by 5 bases, with 13 bases left in between. CDR3 size: 15 residues. The CDR3 reads CASSQVGRVNEKLFF. DNA for the CDR3: TGTGCCAGCAGCCAGGTTGGACGGGTAAATGAAAAACTGTTTTTT.

This clonotype was detected only a few times. The V call is TRBV12-5, the J call TRBJ2-2; TRBD2 matches 10 bases. The germline V gene has CDR1 LGHNT and CDR2 FRNRAP. The V gene end was trimmed by 3 bases and the J gene end by 3 bases; junction bases not matched to a gene: 1. CDR3 length equals 15 residues. The CDR3 coding sequence is TGTGCTAGTGGTTTTAGCGGGGGGTACACCGGGGAGCTGTTTTTT. It translates to CASGFSGGYTGELFF.

This clonotype was seen at least ten times. The genes are TRBV3-1 and TRBJ2-3; 11 bases align to TRBD2. The V and J ends lost 4 bases and 4 bases, in that order; junction bases with no gene match: 4. The germline V gene has CDR1 LGHDT and CDR2 YNNKEL (reference sequence). The CDR3 runs 15 residues. The CDR3 bases are TGTGCCAGCAGCCTTCGACTAGCGGGATCAGATACGCAGTATTTT. Its protein is CASSLRLAGSDTQYF.

In this sample, this clonotype turned up a few times. The J gene is TRBJ1-6, the V gene TRBV11-3; D uncertain. The CDR3 extends over 16 amino acids. Germline V lookup: CDR1 SGHNT, CDR2 YENEEA. With 1 base removed from V and 14 bases from J, the gap between germline ends came to 21 bases. The CDR3 is CASSLGTVLTGGTLHF. The CDR3, as DNA: TGTGCCAGCAGCTTAGGGACGGTCCTGACCGGTGGGACCCTCCACTTT.

This clonotype was counted ten times or more. The chain is built from TRBV4-2 and TRBJ1-1, with 10 positions matching TRBD1. Germline CDR1 is LGHNA and CDR2 is YNFKEQ. V shed 1 base and J 0 bases; nucleotides not matched to a gene: 14. CDR3 size: 20 residues. CDR3: CASSQGAGTGAPKMNTEAFF. The DNA of the CDR3 is TGTGCCAGCAGCCAAGGCGCCGGGACAGGGGCCCCCAAGATGAACACTGAAGCTTTCTTT.

The chain has TRBV7-8 and TRBJ2-4; D possibly matches TRBD1 or TRBD2 (5 bases each). Trimming shortened V by 5 bases and J by 11 bases, and 13 bases separated the two germline ends. Germline V gives CDR1 SGHVS, CDR2 FQNEAQ. There are 12 residues in the CDR3. DNA of the CDR3: TGTGCCAGCAGCCGGGACGCCGGCTTTCAGTACTTC. Translated, it gives CASSRDAGFQYF. Full variable domain (remainder filled in from reference TRBV7-8 and TRBJ2-4): GAGVSQSPRYKVAKRGQDVALRCDPISGHVSLFWYQQALGQGPEFLTYFQNEAQLDKSGLPSDRFFAERPEGSVSTLKIQRTQQEDSAVYLCASSRDAGFQYFGAGTRLSVL.

The chain has TRBV4-2 and TRBJ1-6; D may be TRBD1 (5 bases). V was pared by 4 bases and J by 5 bases, with 12 bases between. Germline CDR1 and CDR2: LGHNA and YNFKEQ. This CDR3 is 15 amino acids long. CDR3 loop: CASSRVQADNSPLHF. CDR3 nucleotide sequence: TGTGCCAGCAGCCGAGTACAGGCCGATAATTCACCCCTCCACTTT.

This clonotype appeared a few times. V and J are TRBV12-3 or TRBV12-4 and TRBJ2-1; 8 bases align to TRBD2. V was clipped by 2 bases and J by 3 bases; unmatched bases: 9. This CDR3 spans 17 amino acids. The DNA for the CDR3 is TGTGCCAGCAGTTTAAGGGCCAGCGGGGGTGACTACAATGAGCAGTTCTTC. Translated: CASSLRASGGDYNEQFF.

V is TRBV20-1 and J is TRBJ2-1; tentatively, D is TRBD1 (6 bases). The CDR3 sequence is 14 residues long. The germline V and J ends were trimmed by 6 bases and 6 bases, with 18 bases remaining between them. Germline V lookup: CDR1 DFQATT, CDR2 SNEGSKA (reference sequence). Written as DNA, the CDR3 is TGCAGTGCGCGGAACCCGACAGGTACCAATGAGCAGTTCTTC. Translated, it gives CSARNPTGTNEQFF.

This clonotype showed up many times. The chain combines TRBV2 with TRBJ2-1; weak D call: TRBD1 (5 bases). Germline CDR1 reads SNHLY; CDR2 reads FYNNEI. The ends were cut back, 5 bases at V and 9 bases at J, with 14 bases in the middle. The CDR3 has 13 residues. The CDR3 nucleotides read TGTGCCAGCAGTCTTTGGCAGGGCAGTGAGCAGTTCTTC. Residues: CASSLWQGSEQFF.

At least ten counts were recorded for this clonotype. This rearrangement joins TRBV5-1 to TRBJ2-3; D might be TRBD1 or TRBD2, each matching 6 bases. Trimming pared 0 bases from V and 6 bases from J, leaving 11 bases between. The CDR3 sequence is 14 residues long. Germline V gives CDR1 SGHRS, CDR2 YFSETQ. CDR3: CASSLDVGGDTQYF. CDR3 bases: TGCGCCAGCAGCTTGGATGTGGGGGGCGATACGCAGTATTTT.

The V call is TRBV12-3 or TRBV12-4, the J call TRBJ2-2; D gene ambiguous. Trimming stripped 3 bases from V and 10 bases from J, with 6 bases between. The CDR3 length is 11 residues. CDR3 bases: TGTGCCAGCAGTTTCTATGCGGAGCTGTTTTTT. It codes for CASSFYAELFF.

V usage is TRBV11-2 and J usage is TRBJ2-1; 7 bases align to TRBD2. Germline V gene data show CDR1 as SGHAT and CDR2 as FQNNGV. J was trimmed by 10 bases and V by 6 bases; bases with no gene match: 9. This CDR3 has 13 residues. DNA for the CDR3: TGTGCCAGCAGTCGACTAGCTACAGGCGAGCAGTTCTTC. This encodes CASSRLATGEQFF.

The chain has TRBV6-2 or TRBV6-3 and TRBJ2-1; 9 bases agree with TRBD1. The CDR3 has 14 residues. V shed 5 bases and J 6 bases; nucleotides not matched to a gene: 5. Germline CDR1 and CDR2: MNHEY and SVGEGT. For the CDR3, the DNA is TGTGCCAGCAGTACCTCGGACAGGGGCAATGAGCAGTTCTTC. Residues: CASSTSDRGNEQFF.

This clonotype has a count of ten or more. The chain couples TRBV11-2 to TRBJ2-2; no clear D gene. Germline CDR1 is SGHAT and CDR2 is FQNNGV. V was cut by 2 bases and J by 0 bases, with 16 bases left in between. The CDR3 contains 18 residues. The CDR3 reads CASSLMNSENANTGELFF. The CDR3 DNA reads TGTGCCAGCAGCTTAATGAACAGCGAGAACGCGAACACCGGGGAGCTGTTTTTT.

This clonotype showed up many times. This chain uses TRBV2 with TRBJ2-3, with 13 bases fitting TRBD2. There are 16 residues in the CDR3. CDR1 and CDR2 (germline): SNHLY, FYNNEI. V was pared by 4 bases and J by 2 bases, with 3 bases of the junction left unmatched. The CDR3 DNA is TGTGCCAGCAGTGCACTAGCGGGGGGGCACACAGATACGCAGTATTTT. It specifies CASSALAGGHTDTQYF.

Concerning this clonotype: Given a much more abundant clone one base away, this may be a read error. The chain joins TRBV27 to TRBJ1-2; no clear D gene. CDR1 and CDR2 from the germline V gene are MNHEY and SMNVEV (reference sequence). The CDR3 is 15 amino acids. The germline V and J ends were trimmed by 4 bases and 3 bases, with 15 bases remaining between them. The CDR3 region is CASSSLGGKDYGYTF. The CDR3 region has the DNA TGTGCCAGCAGTTCATTGGGAGGGAAGGACTATGGCTACACCTTC.

This clonotype was counted at least ten times. The gene calls are TRBV12-3 or TRBV12-4 and TRBJ1-6; TRBD1 matches at 8 bases. The CDR3 sequence is 14 residues long. The trim removed 5 bases at V and 7 bases at J, leaving 4 bases unmatched. The CDR3 is CASSPTGENSPLHF. The CDR3 DNA reads TGTGCCAGCAGTCCGACAGGGGAGAATTCACCCCTCCACTTT.

This CDR3 is CASSDGLYIQYF. In DNA, the CDR3 is TGCGCCAGCAGTGATGGACTGTACATTCAGTACTTC. The V and J genes are TRBV10-2 and TRBJ2-4, with D possibly being TRBD2 (5 bases). Germline V gives CDR1 WSHSY, CDR2 SAAADI. The CDR3 sequence is 12 residues long. The V and J ends lost 3 bases and 8 bases respectively, with 8 bases between them.

This clonotype was seen ten or more times. The chain recombines TRBV27 with TRBJ1-1; D remains ambiguous. Looked up from germline, CDR1 is MNHEY and CDR2 is SMNVEV (reference sequence). This CDR3 is built from 13 residues. V was trimmed by 6 bases and J by 7 bases, leaving 15 bases between them. This chain's CDR3 is CASSDFVGDEAFF. In nucleotides, the CDR3 is TGTGCCAGCAGCGACTTCGTCGGGGATGAAGCTTTCTTT.

This clonotype was counted a few times. V gene TRBV7-9 combines with J gene TRBJ1-4, with 9 bases fitting TRBD1. V gave up 0 bases and J gave up 7 bases; unmatched junction bases: 3. Per the germline V gene, CDR1 is SEHNR and CDR2 is FQNEAQ (reference sequence). The CDR3 runs 15 residues. In nucleotides, the CDR3 is TGTGCCAGCAGCTTAGCGACAGGGGGGGCTGAAAAACTGTTTTTT. The encoded protein is CASSLATGGAEKLFF.

V and J are TRBV14 and TRBJ2-3, with D maybe TRBD2 (7 bases). CDR3 size: 17 residues. V lost 4 bases and J 4 bases, leaving 21 bases between the germline ends. Germline CDR1 is SGHDN and CDR2 is FVKESK. The CDR3 bases are TGTGCCAGCAGCCCACGACGGGGGGCCCTAACCCCAGATACGCAGTATTTT. Translating it yields CASSPRRGALTPDTQYF. Combining the CDR3 with reference TRBV14 and TRBJ2-3 gives the whole variable domain EAGVTQFPSHSVIEKGQTVTLRCDPISGHDNLYWYRRVMGKEIKFLLHFVKESKQDESGMPNNRFLAERTGGTYSTLKVQPAELEDSGVYFCASSPRRGALTPDTQYFGPGTRLTVL.

The chain links TRBV29-1 to TRBJ1-1; a weak D match, TRBD1 (5 bases). The germline V and J ends were trimmed by 5 bases and 2 bases, with 12 bases remaining between them. CDR3 length: 13 amino acids. Per the germline V gene, CDR1 is SQVTM and CDR2 is ANQGSEA. The CDR3 DNA follows: TGCAGCGTTTGGAGGGGCGGAAACACTGAAGCTTTCTTT. It specifies CSVWRGGNTEAFF.

This clonotype occurred many times. This chain uses TRBV19 with TRBJ2-5, with TRBD2 identical over 7 bases. The junction had 9 bases not matched to a gene; V was cut back by 3 bases and J by 2 bases. Per germline, CDR1 LNHDA and CDR2 SQIVND (reference sequence). This CDR3 contains 16 residues. In nucleotides, the CDR3 is TGTGCCAGTAGTATCGGCGCGGGGGACGGTCAAGAGACCCAGTACTTC. Its translation: CASSIGAGDGQETQYF.

The V call is TRBV5-1, the J call TRBJ2-1, with 10 positions matching TRBD2. The trim removed 0 bases at V and 8 bases at J, leaving 11 bases unmatched. CDR3 size: 17 residues. CDR1 SGHRS and CDR2 YFSETQ come from the germline V gene. The CDR3: CASSLDSGGALNHEQFF. Written as DNA, the CDR3 is TGCGCCAGCAGCTTGGACAGCGGGGGGGCCTTGAACCATGAGCAGTTCTTC.

The table lists this clonotype with many counts. The chain is built from TRBV2 and TRBJ1-2; no reliable D call. The length of the CDR3 is 12 residues. Germline assignment: CDR1 SNHLY and CDR2 FYNNEI. The V end was cut by 2 bases, the J end by 4 bases, with 5 bases between. CDR3 region: CASSESAYGYTF. DNA of the CDR3: TGTGCCAGCAGTGAATCGGCCTATGGCTACACCTTC.